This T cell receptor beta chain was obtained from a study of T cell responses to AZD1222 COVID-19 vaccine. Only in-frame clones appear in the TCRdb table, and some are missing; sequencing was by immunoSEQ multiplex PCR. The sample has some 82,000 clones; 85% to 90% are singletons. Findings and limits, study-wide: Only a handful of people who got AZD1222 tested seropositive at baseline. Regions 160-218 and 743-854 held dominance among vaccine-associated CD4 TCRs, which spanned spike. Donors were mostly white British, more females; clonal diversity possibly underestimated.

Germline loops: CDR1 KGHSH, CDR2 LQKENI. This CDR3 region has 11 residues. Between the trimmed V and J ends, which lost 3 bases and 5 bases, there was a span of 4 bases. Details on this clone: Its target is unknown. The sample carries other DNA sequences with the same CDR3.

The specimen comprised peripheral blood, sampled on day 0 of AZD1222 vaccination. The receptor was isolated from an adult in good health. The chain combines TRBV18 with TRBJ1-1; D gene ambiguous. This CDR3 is CASSPGTEAFF. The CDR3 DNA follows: TGTGCCAGCTCACCGGGAACTGAAGCTTTCTTT.